This T cell receptor beta chain derives from a study of cytomegalovirus exposure and HLA in healthy donors. This clone was detected only a few times. One end of the junction fails to match germline, which may point to a read error. This PCR relied on a set of 60 Vbeta primers and 13 Jbeta primers. Measured with immunoSEQ multiplex PCR; TCRdb has only the in-frame clones, and not every one. There are over 150,000 clones in the sample; about 80% occur only once, and around 7% lies in the top ten. The CDR3 is 16 amino acids. Germline V gene data show CDR1 as SNHLY and CDR2 as FYNNEI. This TCR was recovered from a young man in good health and CMV-seropositive. This chain connects TRBV2 to TRBJ2-1, with 12 bases that match TRBD2. The sequenced sample consisted of PBMCs. The CDR3 is CASRARTSGALGRRLF. The DNA of the CDR3 is TGTGCCAGCAGAGCCCGGACTAGCGGGGCGTTGGGTAGAAGGCTCTTC.